These 2 T cell receptor beta chains came from one sample sequenced in a study of long-term antiretroviral therapy in people with HIV. The assay used was immunoSEQ (version v3.0), run at survey level. The method was immunoSEQ multiplex PCR; TCRdb's version includes in-frame clones alone and lacks a portion of them. Here the sample spans about 40,000 clones, about 90% being singletons. The material sequenced was unsorted PBMCs, taken 1.2 years after starting antiretroviral therapy. These receptors all stem from a woman aged 50 to 65 with HIV.

This chain links TRBV11-3 with TRBJ2-3; 7 nucleotides line up with TRBD1. The CDR3 loop spans 13 amino acids. The V and J ends lost 5 bases and 5 bases, in that order; junction bases with no gene match: 4. CDR1 is SGHNT and CDR2 is YENEEA in the germline V gene. The CDR3 sequence is CASSVTGVDTQYF. CDR3 nucleotide sequence: TGTGCCAGCAGCGTAACAGGGGTAGATACGCAGTATTTT. The full variable domain, completed using reference TRBV11-3 and TRBJ2-3, is EAGVVQSPRYKIIEKKQPVAFWCNPISGHNTLYWYLQNLGQGPELLIRYENEEAVDDSQLPKDRFSAERLKGVDSTLKIQPAELGDSAVYLCASSVTGVDTQYFGPGTRLTVL.

V usage is TRBV5-6 and J usage is TRBJ2-7; 7 nucleotides line up with TRBD2. CDR3 length equals 15 residues. V lost 1 base to trimming and J lost 4 bases; unmatched junction nucleotides: 8. Germline CDR1 and CDR2: SGHDT and YYEEEE. CDR3 DNA: TGTGCCAGCAGCTTGCGGCTAGCGGCAAAATACGAGCAGTACTTC. Encoded protein: CASSLRLAAKYEQYF.